This TCR beta chain was sequenced in a study of T cell responses to AZD1222 COVID-19 vaccine. Data came from immunoSEQ multiplex PCR; TCRdb stores just in-frame clones and leaves some out. The sample holds under 80,000 clones, 80% to 85% seen once. The CDR3 runs to 13 residues. V was cut by 2 bases and J by 0 bases, with 1 base left in between. The germline gives CDR1 KGHSH, CDR2 LQKENI. The clonotype was recovered from an adult in good health. The starting material was peripheral blood, obtained on day 0 of AZD1222 vaccination. This rearrangement joins TRBV18 to TRBJ1-4; D not certain. The CDR3 DNA follows: TGTGCCAGCTCACCAGCAACTAATGAAAAACTGTTTTTT. Its protein is CASSPATNEKLFF.